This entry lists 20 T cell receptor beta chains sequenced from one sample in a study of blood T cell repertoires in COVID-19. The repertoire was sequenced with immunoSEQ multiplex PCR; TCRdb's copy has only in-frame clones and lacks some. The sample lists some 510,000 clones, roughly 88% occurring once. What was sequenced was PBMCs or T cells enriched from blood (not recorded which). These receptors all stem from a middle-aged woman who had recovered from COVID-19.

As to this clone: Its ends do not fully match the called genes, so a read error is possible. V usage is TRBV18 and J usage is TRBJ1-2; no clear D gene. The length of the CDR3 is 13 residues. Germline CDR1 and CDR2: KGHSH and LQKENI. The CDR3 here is CASSPDFPATTSF. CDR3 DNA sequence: TGTGCCAGCTCACCAGACTTTCCGGCAACTACATCCTTC.

The CDR3 loop reads CASSSAGTSVNEQFF. CDR3 nucleotide sequence: TGTGCCAGCAGCTCCGCCGGGACTAGCGTCAATGAGCAGTTCTTC. The chain carries TRBV11-3 and TRBJ2-1; 10 bases map to TRBD2. This CDR3 is 15 amino acids long. Germline lookup yields CDR1 SGHNT and CDR2 YENEEA. The V gene end was trimmed by 4 bases and the J gene end by 6 bases; junction bases not matched to a gene: 6. The full variable domain, its missing parts supplied by reference TRBV11-3 and TRBJ2-1, is EAGVVQSPRYKIIEKKQPVAFWCNPISGHNTLYWYLQNLGQGPELLIRYENEEAVDDSQLPKDRFSAERLKGVDSTLKIQPAELGDSAVYLCASSSAGTSVNEQFFGPGTRLTVL.

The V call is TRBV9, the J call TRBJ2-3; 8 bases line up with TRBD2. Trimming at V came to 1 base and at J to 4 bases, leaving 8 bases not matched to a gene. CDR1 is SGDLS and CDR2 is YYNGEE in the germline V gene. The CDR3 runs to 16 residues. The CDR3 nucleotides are TGTGCCAGCAGCGTAACAGGAGCGGGAGCCCCAGATACGCAGTATTTT. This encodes CASSVTGAGAPDTQYF. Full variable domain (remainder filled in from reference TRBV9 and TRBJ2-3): DSGVTQTPKHLITATGQRVTLRCSPRSGDLSVYWYQQSLDQGLQFLIQYYNGEERAKGNILERFSAQQFPDLHSELNLSSLELGDSALYFCASSVTGAGAPDTQYFGPGTRLTVL.

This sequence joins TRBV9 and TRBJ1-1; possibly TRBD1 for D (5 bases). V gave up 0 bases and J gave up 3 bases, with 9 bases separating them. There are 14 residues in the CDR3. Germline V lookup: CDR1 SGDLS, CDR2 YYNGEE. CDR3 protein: CASSVVGEDTEAFF. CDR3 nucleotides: TGTGCCAGCAGCGTAGTGGGGGAGGACACTGAAGCTTTCTTT.

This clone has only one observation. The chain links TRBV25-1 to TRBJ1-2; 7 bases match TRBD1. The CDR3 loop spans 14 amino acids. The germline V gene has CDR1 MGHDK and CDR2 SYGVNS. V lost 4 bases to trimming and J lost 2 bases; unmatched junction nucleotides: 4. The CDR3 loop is CASSGQGTNYGYTF. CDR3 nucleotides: TGTGCCAGCAGTGGACAGGGTACCAACTATGGCTACACCTTC.

This CDR3 reads CASSQGQNRAYEQYF. DNA for the CDR3: TGTGCCAGCAGCCAAGGACAGAATCGTGCCTACGAGCAGTACTTC. The genes are TRBV7-8 and TRBJ2-7, with a possible D match to TRBD1 (6 bases). This CDR3 contains 15 residues. Trimming stripped 5 bases from V and 2 bases from J, with 16 bases between. Germline CDR1 SGHVS, CDR2 FQNEAQ.

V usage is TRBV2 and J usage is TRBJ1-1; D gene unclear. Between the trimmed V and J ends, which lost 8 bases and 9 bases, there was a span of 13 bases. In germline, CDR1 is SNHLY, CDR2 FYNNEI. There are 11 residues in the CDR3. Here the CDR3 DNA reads TGTGCCAGCTCCTTTGAGGAGAAAGCTTTCTTT. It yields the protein CASSFEEKAFF.

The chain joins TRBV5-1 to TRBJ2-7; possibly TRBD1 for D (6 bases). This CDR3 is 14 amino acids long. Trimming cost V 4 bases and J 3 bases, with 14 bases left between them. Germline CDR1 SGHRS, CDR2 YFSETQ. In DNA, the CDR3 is TGCGCCAGCAGCCCAAGACAGGTCTACTACGAGCAGTACTTC. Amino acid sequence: CASSPRQVYYEQYF.

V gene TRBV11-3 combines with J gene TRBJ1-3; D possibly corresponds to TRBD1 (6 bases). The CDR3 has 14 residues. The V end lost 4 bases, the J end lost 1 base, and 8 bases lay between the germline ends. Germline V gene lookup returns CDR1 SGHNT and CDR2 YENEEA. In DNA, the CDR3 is TGTGCCAGCAGCTGGGGGACATCTGGAAACACCATATATTTT. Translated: CASSWGTSGNTIYF.

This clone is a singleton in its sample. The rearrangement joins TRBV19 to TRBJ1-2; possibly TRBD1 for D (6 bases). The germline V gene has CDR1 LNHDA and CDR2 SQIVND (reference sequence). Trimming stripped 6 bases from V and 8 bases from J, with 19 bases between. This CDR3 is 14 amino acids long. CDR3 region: CASRPLGRGRGYTF. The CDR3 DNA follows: TGTGCCAGTAGGCCTCTCGGCAGGGGTAGAGGCTACACCTTC.

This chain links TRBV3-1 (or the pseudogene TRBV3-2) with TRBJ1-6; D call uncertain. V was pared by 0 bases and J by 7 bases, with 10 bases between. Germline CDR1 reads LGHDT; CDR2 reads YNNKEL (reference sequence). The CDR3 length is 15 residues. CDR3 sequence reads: CASSQDGRLNSPLHF. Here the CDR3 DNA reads TGTGCCAGCAGCCAAGATGGCAGATTGAATTCACCCCTCCACTTT.

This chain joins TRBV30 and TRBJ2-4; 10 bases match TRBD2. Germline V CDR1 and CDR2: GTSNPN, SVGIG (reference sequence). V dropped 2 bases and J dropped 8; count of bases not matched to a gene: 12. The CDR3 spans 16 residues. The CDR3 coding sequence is TGTGCCTGGAGTCTGGGAGCGGGAGGGCGCGTGGACATTCAGTACTTC. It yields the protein CAWSLGAGGRVDIQYF. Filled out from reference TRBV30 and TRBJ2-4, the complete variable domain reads SQTIHQWPATLVQPVGSPLSLECTVEGTSNPNLYWYRQAAGRGLQLLFYSVGIGQISSEVPQNLSASRPQDRQFILSSKKLLLSDSGFYLCAWSLGAGGRVDIQYFGAGTRLSVL.

CDR3 sequence: CASSLGTGFYEQYF. CDR3 DNA sequence: TGTGCCAGCTCACTTGGGACAGGTTTCTACGAGCAGTACTTC. V gene TRBV18 combines with J gene TRBJ2-7; 8 bases line up with TRBD1. With V trimmed by 4 bases and J by 3 bases, 5 bases remained unmatched. The CDR3 is 14 amino acids. In germline, CDR1 is KGHSH, CDR2 LQKENI.

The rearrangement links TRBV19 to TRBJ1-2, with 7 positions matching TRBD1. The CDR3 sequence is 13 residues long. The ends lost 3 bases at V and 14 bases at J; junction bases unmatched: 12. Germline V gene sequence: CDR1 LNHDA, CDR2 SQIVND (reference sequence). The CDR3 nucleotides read TGTGCCAGTAGTATTAACAGGGGAGACCGTACGACCTTC. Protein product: CASSINRGDRTTF.

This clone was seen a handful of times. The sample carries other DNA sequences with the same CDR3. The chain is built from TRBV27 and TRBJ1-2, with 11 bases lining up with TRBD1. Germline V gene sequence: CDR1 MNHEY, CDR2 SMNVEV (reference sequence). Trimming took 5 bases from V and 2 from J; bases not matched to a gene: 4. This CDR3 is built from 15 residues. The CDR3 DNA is TGTGCCAGCAGTACATGGACAGGGGGCAACTATGGCTACACCTTC. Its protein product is CASSTWTGGNYGYTF.

The CDR3 region is CASSWTGGAIGELFF. The DNA of the CDR3 is TGTGCCAGTAGCTGGACAGGGGGCGCGATCGGGGAGCTGTTTTTT. This chain uses TRBV19 with TRBJ2-2, with 11 nucleotides matching TRBD1. The CDR3 is made up of 15 amino acids. Germline CDR1 and CDR2: LNHDA and SQIVND (reference sequence). V dropped 6 bases and J dropped 7; count of bases not matched to a gene: 7.

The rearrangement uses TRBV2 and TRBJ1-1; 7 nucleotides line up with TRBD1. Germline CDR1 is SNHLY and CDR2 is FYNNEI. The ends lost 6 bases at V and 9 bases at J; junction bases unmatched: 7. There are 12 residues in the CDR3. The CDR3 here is CASRGDSLKAFF. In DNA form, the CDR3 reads TGTGCCAGCAGGGGGGACAGTCTAAAAGCTTTCTTT.

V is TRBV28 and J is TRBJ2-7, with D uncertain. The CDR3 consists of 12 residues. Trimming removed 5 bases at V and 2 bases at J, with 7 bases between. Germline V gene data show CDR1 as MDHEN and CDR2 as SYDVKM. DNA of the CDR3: TGTGCCAGCAGTAAATACACCTACGAGCAGTACTTC. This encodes CASSKYTYEQYF.

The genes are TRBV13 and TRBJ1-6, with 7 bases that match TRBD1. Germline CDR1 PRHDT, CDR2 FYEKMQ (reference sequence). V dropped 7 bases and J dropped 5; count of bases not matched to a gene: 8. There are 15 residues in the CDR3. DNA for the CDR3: TGTGCCAGCAAGCCCCGGGACAGAAATAATTCACCCCTCCACTTT. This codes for CASKPRDRNNSPLHF.

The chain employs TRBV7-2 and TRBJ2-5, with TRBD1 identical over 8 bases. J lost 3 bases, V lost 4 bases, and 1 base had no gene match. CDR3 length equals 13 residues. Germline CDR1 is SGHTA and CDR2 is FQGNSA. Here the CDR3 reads CASSYRGEETQYF. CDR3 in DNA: TGTGCCAGCAGCTACAGGGGGGAAGAGACCCAGTACTTC.